Sequencing of this TCR beta chain was carried out in a study of CD8+ T cells in alopecia areata. Whole-study results and caveats: Clonality in the scalp and expanded CD8+ clones ranked among the top 100 were significantly decreased by tofacitinib. Scalp samples also yield sequences from resident alphabeta T cells of normal skin.

It was cDNA, reverse transcribed from extracted RNA, that served as the sequencing template. Sequencing was performed with immunoSEQ multiplex PCR; in TCRdb, only in-frame clones are kept and a portion is missing. The profile shows around 150,000 clones, 55% to 75% of them singletons. Germline V CDR1 and CDR2: SNHLY, FYNNEI. This CDR3 region has 14 residues. V lost 6 bases and J lost 4, with 15 bases in between. A word on this clone: Its matching antigen is unknown.

Noted treatment: oral pan-JAK inhibitor, 5-10 mg twice daily. Individuals with alopecia areata gave both lesional scalp punch biopsies and peripheral blood for collection. The rearrangement links TRBV2 to TRBJ2-5, with D possibly matching TRBD1 (5 bases). This specimen was CD4+ T cells sorted from blood, taken at week 24, from a patient treated with tofacitinib. The source is a human donor with alopecia areata. The CDR3 region has the DNA TGTGCCAGCAGCTTTAGACAGACCGGAGAGACCCAGTACTTC. This codes for CASSFRQTGETQYF.